Presented here are 13 T cell receptor beta chains from one specimen sequenced in a study of blood T cell repertoires in COVID-19. The repertoire was sequenced with immunoSEQ multiplex PCR; TCRdb's copy has only in-frame clones and lacks some. The sample yields more than 150,000 clones, 88% seen once. The sample comprised peripheral blood. These receptors all come from a woman in her 70s with acute or convalescent COVID-19.

This chain connects TRBV18 to TRBJ1-2; 9 positions agree with TRBD1. The CDR3 is 14 residues long. From germline, CDR1 is KGHSH and CDR2 LQKENI. V lost 8 bases and J lost 5; bases outside the gene matches: 9. The chain's CDR3 is CASTRQGDWYGYTF. The CDR3, as DNA: TGTGCCAGCACCCGACAGGGGGATTGGTATGGCTACACCTTC.

The CDR3 sequence: CASSLFVAGGSTDTQYF. In DNA, the CDR3 is TGTGCCAGCAGCTTGTTTGTAGCGGGGGGGAGCACAGATACGCAGTATTTT. This sequence joins TRBV7-2 and TRBJ2-3; the match to TRBD2 covers 11 bases. Germline V gives CDR1 SGHTA, CDR2 FQGNSA. Trimming at V came to 3 bases and at J to 0 bases, leaving 5 bases not matched to a gene. This CDR3 comprises 17 residues.

V is TRBV12-3 or TRBV12-4 and J is TRBJ1-1; the match to TRBD1 covers 8 bases. After removal of 5 bases from V and 3 bases from J, the junction contained 2 bases not matched to a gene. The CDR3 consists of 13 residues. The CDR3, as DNA: TGTGCCAGCAGTACAGGGGGTCACACTGAAGCTTTCTTT. The encoded protein is CASSTGGHTEAFF.

This chain connects TRBV15 to TRBJ2-7; TRBD2 is a possible D gene (5 bases). This CDR3 comprises 16 residues. The germline V and J ends were trimmed by 1 base and 2 bases, with 15 bases remaining between them. Germline CDR1 reads LNHNV; CDR2 reads YYDKDF (reference sequence). The CDR3 DNA sequence: TGTGCCACCAGCAGAGGTTCCGGGATCACCGCCTACGAGCAGTACTTC. Translation gives CATSRGSGITAYEQYF.

The chain carries TRBV3-1 (or the pseudogene TRBV3-2) and TRBJ1-4; D possibly corresponds to TRBD1 (5 bases). The CDR3 is 16 amino acids. The V and J ends lost 1 base and 3 bases respectively, with 12 bases between them. The germline V gene has CDR1 LGHDT and CDR2 YNNKEL (reference sequence). The CDR3 sequence: CASSQAGEGANEKLFF. The DNA for the CDR3 is TGTGCCAGCAGCCAAGCGGGTGAAGGGGCTAATGAAAAACTGTTTTTT.

This rearrangement joins TRBV2 to TRBJ2-3; weak D call: TRBD1 (6 bases). The CDR3 has 14 amino acids. The V gene's germline CDR1 is SNHLY and CDR2 FYNNEI. Deletions cut 4 bases from V and 2 bases from J, with 10 bases between. The CDR3 DNA reads as TGTGCCAGCAGTGGGGGGCAGTACACAGATACGCAGTATTTT. It translates to CASSGGQYTDTQYF.

The rearrangement uses TRBV10-3 and TRBJ2-7, with a tentative D call TRBD2 (6 bases). This CDR3 comprises 14 residues. V lost 5 bases, J lost 0 bases, and 11 bases lay in between. Germline lookup yields CDR1 ENHRY and CDR2 SYGVKD. The CDR3 bases are TGTGCCATCAGTTACGGGACTCCCTCCTACGAGCAGTACTTC. It is translated as CAISYGTPSYEQYF.

The chain links TRBV15 to TRBJ2-2; 13 bases agree with TRBD2. The ends lost 1 base at V and 1 base at J; junction bases unmatched: 0. Germline lookup yields CDR1 LNHNV and CDR2 YYDKDF (reference sequence). This CDR3 contains 17 residues. CDR3 loop: CATSRGTSGGNTGELFF. For the CDR3, the DNA is TGTGCCACCAGCAGAGGGACTAGCGGGGGGAACACCGGGGAGCTGTTTTTT.

This chain joins TRBV11-1 and TRBJ2-5; D not certain. Germline lookup yields CDR1 SGHAT and CDR2 FQDESV (reference sequence). V was shortened by 2 bases and J by 5 bases, with 12 bases between the two germline ends. This CDR3 region has 14 residues. The CDR3 coding sequence is TGTGCCAGCAGCTTAAGCTCCCGGGTCGAGACCCAGTACTTC. The encoded protein is CASSLSSRVETQYF.

The rearrangement links TRBV27 to TRBJ2-1, with 15 nucleotides matching TRBD2. Losses at the gene ends were 7 bases for V and 1 base for J; bases not matched to a gene: 11. This CDR3 is built from 19 residues. The germline V gene has CDR1 MNHEY and CDR2 SMNVEV (reference sequence). The CDR3 sequence: CASKRVSGLAGGSYNEQFF. In DNA form, the CDR3 reads TGTGCCAGCAAGAGGGTTAGCGGACTAGCGGGGGGGTCCTACAATGAGCAGTTCTTC.

This clone is a singleton in its sample. The V and J genes are TRBV4-3 and TRBJ2-6, with a possible D match to TRBD1 (5 bases). V was clipped by 5 bases and J by 0 bases, with 11 bases between them. Germline CDR1 reads LGHNA; CDR2 reads YSLEER. The CDR3 runs to 16 residues. The CDR3 DNA is TGCGCCAGCAGCACAGACAGTTTCTCTGGGGCCAACGTCCTGACTTTC. It encodes CASSTDSFSGANVLTF.

The chain carries TRBV6-2 or TRBV6-3 and TRBJ2-1; 7 nucleotides align to TRBD2. With V trimmed by 4 bases and J by 7 bases, 7 bases remained unmatched. The germline CDR1 and CDR2 sequences are MNHEY and SVGEGT. The CDR3 length is 14 residues. The CDR3 loop reads CASSSEWGGNEQFF. The DNA for the CDR3 is TGTGCCAGCAGTTCAGAGTGGGGGGGTAATGAGCAGTTCTTC.

The gene calls are TRBV5-1 and TRBJ2-2, with D possibly being TRBD1 (5 bases). The CDR3 spans 14 residues. V lost 0 bases, J lost 6 bases, and 9 bases lay in between. In germline, CDR1 is SGHRS, CDR2 YFSETQ. The CDR3: CASSLVMGPGELFF. CDR3 nucleotide sequence: TGCGCCAGCAGCTTGGTAATGGGGCCCGGGGAGCTGTTTTTT.